These 2 T cell receptor beta chains were all obtained from the same sample, sequenced in a study of T cells in Graves' hyperthyroidism and ophthalmopathy. RNA transcripts were the template for amplifying TCR beta CDR3 regions. Carried out on the TCR CDR3, a first-round RT-PCR used the HTBI primer set. TCRdb reanalysed the multiplex PCR reads using MiXCR and keeps one entry per CDR3 protein. In the table there are 530,000 or so distinct CDR3 sequences, approximately 24% of which are singletons. The sample was blood. All receptors come from a woman in her twenties or thirties with Graves' ophthalmopathy.

This clonotype has a handful of counts. The rearrangement joins TRBV12-3 or TRBV12-4 to TRBJ1-1; 10 bases match TRBD1. The trim removed 5 bases at V and 8 bases at J, leaving 8 bases unmatched. The CDR3 spans 14 residues. The CDR3 nucleotides read TGTGCCAGCAGTATCAGGACAGGGGGATCGGAAGCTTTCTTT. This codes for CASSIRTGGSEAFF.

This clonotype appeared many times. The V and J genes are TRBV18 and TRBJ2-4, with D unclear. Germline V CDR1 and CDR2: KGHSH, LQKENI. Trimming took off 4 bases at V and 4 bases at J, with 14 bases between the two ends. The CDR3 has 15 residues. Here the CDR3 reads CASSLQNTEKNIQYF. The CDR3 bases are TGTGCCAGCTCACTACAGAACACAGAGAAAAACATTCAGTACTTC.